This is a list of T cell receptor beta chains from one sample in a study of blood T cell repertoires in COVID-19. Assay: immunoSEQ multiplex PCR; the TCRdb copy retains only in-frame clones and omits some. Of around 200,000 clones listed, around nine tenths are singletons. Sequenced sample: peripheral blood. The source of these receptors is a man in his 60s who had recovered from COVID-19. The CDR3 runs from the conserved cysteine through the conserved F or W. The D gene is left open where the match is weak. Size values are once, few and many counts, or a class for expanded clones, and some rows have none.

clone size: NA; J gene: TRBJ1-1; CDR3 length: 14; V gene: TRBV28; D gene: TRBD1; CDR3 protein: CASSSGQGSAEAFF; CDR3 DNA: TGTGCCAGCAGTTCCGGACAGGGTAGTGCTGAAGCTTTCTTT
clone size: few; J gene: TRBJ2-1; CDR3 length: 17; V gene: TRBV7-3; D gene: TRBD2; CDR3 protein: CASSLSGLAGGAYEQFF; CDR3 DNA: TGTGCCAGCAGCTTATCGGGACTAGCGGGAGGCGCCTATGAGCAGTTCTTC
clone size: NA; J gene: TRBJ1-5; CDR3 length: 14; V gene: TRBV5-1; D gene: TRBD1; CDR3 protein: CASSSTGGNQPQHF; CDR3 DNA: TGCGCCAGCAGCTCTACAGGGGGTAATCAGCCCCAGCATTTT
clone size: NA; J gene: TRBJ2-1; CDR3 length: 13; V gene: TRBV6-5; D gene: NA; CDR3 protein: CASSYWVSGEQFF; CDR3 DNA: TGTGCCAGCAGTTACTGGGTCTCGGGTGAGCAGTTCTTC
clone size: NA; J gene: TRBJ2-3; CDR3 length: 13; V gene: TRBV3-1/TRBV3-2; D gene: NA; CDR3 protein: CASSPGGTDTQYF; CDR3 DNA: TGTGCCAGCAGCCCGGGGGGCACAGATACGCAGTATTTT
clone size: NA; J gene: TRBJ2-7; CDR3 length: 13; V gene: TRBV28; D gene: NA; CDR3 protein: CASTRAEPYEQYF; CDR3 DNA: TGTGCCAGCACCAGAGCGGAACCCTACGAGCAGTACTTC
clone size: NA; J gene: TRBJ2-1; CDR3 length: 12; V gene: TRBV19; D gene: NA; CDR3 protein: CASSIQRLEQFF; CDR3 DNA: TGTGCCAGTAGTATCCAGCGTCTTGAGCAGTTCTTC
clone size: NA; J gene: TRBJ1-5; CDR3 length: 16; V gene: TRBV24-1; D gene: TRBD1; CDR3 protein: CAKYRGRYYSNQPQHF; CDR3 DNA: TGTGCCAAATACAGGGGGCGATATTATAGCAATCAGCCCCAGCATTTT
clone size: NA; J gene: TRBJ2-7; CDR3 length: 16; V gene: TRBV18; D gene: TRBD2; CDR3 protein: CASSPRGLAGSYEQYF; CDR3 DNA: TGTGCCAGCTCACCACGAGGACTAGCGGGAAGCTACGAGCAGTACTTC
clone size: NA; J gene: TRBJ2-5; CDR3 length: 12; V gene: TRBV12-3/TRBV12-4; D gene: TRBD2; CDR3 protein: CASSFQAGLRDF; CDR3 DNA: TGTGCCAGCAGTTTTCAAGCGGGGTTGAGAGACTTC
clone size: NA; J gene: TRBJ2-2; CDR3 length: 15; V gene: TRBV15; D gene: TRBD2; CDR3 protein: CATSASGSVTGELFF; CDR3 DNA: TGTGCCACCAGCGCGAGCGGGAGTGTAACCGGGGAGCTGTTTTTT
clone size: few; J gene: TRBJ1-5; CDR3 length: 14; V gene: TRBV25-1; D gene: NA; CDR3 protein: CASGRGGDGQPQHF; CDR3 DNA: TGTGCCAGCGGTCGCGGGGGGGACGGGCAGCCCCAGCATTTT
clone size: NA; J gene: TRBJ2-1; CDR3 length: 15; V gene: TRBV12-5; D gene: NA; CDR3 protein: CASGSGEYSYNEQFF; CDR3 DNA: TGTGCTAGTGGTTCGGGAGAATACTCCTACAATGAGCAGTTCTTC
clone size: NA; J gene: TRBJ2-5; CDR3 length: 16; V gene: TRBV6-2/TRBV6-3; D gene: TRBD2; CDR3 protein: CASSGWTSGDGETQYF; CDR3 DNA: TGTGCCAGCAGTGGGTGGACTAGCGGGGACGGGGAGACCCAGTACTTC
clone size: NA; J gene: TRBJ1-1; CDR3 length: 14; V gene: TRBV7-6; D gene: TRBD1; CDR3 protein: CASSLVTGGTEAFF; CDR3 DNA: TGTGCCAGCAGCTTAGTTACAGGGGGCACTGAAGCTTTCTTT
clone size: few; J gene: TRBJ2-1; CDR3 length: 16; V gene: TRBV11-2; D gene: NA; CDR3 protein: CASSLDQGGGYNEQFF; CDR3 DNA: TGTGCCAGCAGCTTAGATCAAGGGGGGGGTTACAATGAGCAGTTCTTC
clone size: NA; J gene: TRBJ1-4; CDR3 length: 16; V gene: TRBV7-9; D gene: NA; CDR3 protein: CASSFSPSTANEKLFF; CDR3 DNA: TGTGCCAGCAGCTTCTCTCCATCCACGGCTAATGAAAAACTGTTTTTT
clone size: NA; J gene: TRBJ2-7; CDR3 length: 14; V gene: TRBV5-1; D gene: TRBD1; CDR3 protein: CASSVVTGGSEQYF; CDR3 DNA: TGCGCCAGCAGTGTCGTGACAGGGGGGTCCGAGCAGTACTTC
clone size: NA; J gene: TRBJ2-1; CDR3 length: 13; V gene: TRBV7-3; D gene: NA; CDR3 protein: CASSLSSYNEQFF; CDR3 DNA: TGTGCCAGCAGCCTCAGCTCCTACAATGAGCAGTTCTTC
clone size: NA; J gene: TRBJ1-2; CDR3 length: 16; V gene: TRBV5-1; D gene: TRBD1; CDR3 protein: CASSSGQTGRGYGYTF; CDR3 DNA: TGCGCCAGCAGCTCGGGACAGACGGGCAGGGGGTATGGCTACACCTTC
clone size: NA; J gene: TRBJ2-2; CDR3 length: 15; V gene: TRBV5-4; D gene: NA; CDR3 protein: CASSLVGVEGGELFF; CDR3 DNA: TGTGCCAGCAGCTTAGTAGGTGTAGAGGGCGGGGAGCTGTTTTTT
clone size: NA; J gene: TRBJ2-5; CDR3 length: 14; V gene: TRBV6-5; D gene: TRBD2; CDR3 protein: CASGRREGRKTQYF; CDR3 DNA: TGTGCCAGCGGGAGGAGGGAGGGTCGGAAGACCCAGTACTTC
clone size: NA; J gene: TRBJ2-1; CDR3 length: 15; V gene: TRBV5-1; D gene: TRBD1; CDR3 protein: CASSLQGETYNEQFF; CDR3 DNA: TGCGCCAGCAGCTTGCAGGGGGAAACCTACAATGAGCAGTTCTTC
clone size: NA; J gene: TRBJ1-2; CDR3 length: 17; V gene: TRBV7-2; D gene: NA; CDR3 protein: CASSPREPPPSNYGYTF; CDR3 DNA: TGTGCCAGCAGCCCCCGGGAGCCACCACCTTCAAACTATGGCTACACCTTC